This entry is about one TCR beta chain. As yet, its antigen is unknown. CDR1 and CDR2 from the germline V gene are MNHEY and SMNVEV (reference sequence). The germline V and J ends were trimmed by 6 bases and 4 bases, with 18 bases remaining between them. The CDR3 spans 15 residues. The data stem from a study of T cell responses to AZD1222 COVID-19 vaccine. Study details: Timing groups of about 4 and about 12 weeks for second doses were pooled.

The repertoire was sequenced with immunoSEQ multiplex PCR; TCRdb's copy has only in-frame clones and lacks some. The sample shows 100,000 or so clones, more than 70% of them seen only once. Regarding the study as a whole: Females made up more of the donors, who were largely white British, and clonal diversity may have come out too low.

The chain is built from TRBV27 and TRBJ1-2; unclear D gene. The sequence was collected from an adult in good health. The sample here was peripheral blood, taken on day 0 of AZD1222 vaccination. The CDR3 nucleotides read TGTGCCAGCAGCCTTCGGCTTGGGAGTAGCTATGGCTACACCTTC. It codes for CASSLRLGSSYGYTF.